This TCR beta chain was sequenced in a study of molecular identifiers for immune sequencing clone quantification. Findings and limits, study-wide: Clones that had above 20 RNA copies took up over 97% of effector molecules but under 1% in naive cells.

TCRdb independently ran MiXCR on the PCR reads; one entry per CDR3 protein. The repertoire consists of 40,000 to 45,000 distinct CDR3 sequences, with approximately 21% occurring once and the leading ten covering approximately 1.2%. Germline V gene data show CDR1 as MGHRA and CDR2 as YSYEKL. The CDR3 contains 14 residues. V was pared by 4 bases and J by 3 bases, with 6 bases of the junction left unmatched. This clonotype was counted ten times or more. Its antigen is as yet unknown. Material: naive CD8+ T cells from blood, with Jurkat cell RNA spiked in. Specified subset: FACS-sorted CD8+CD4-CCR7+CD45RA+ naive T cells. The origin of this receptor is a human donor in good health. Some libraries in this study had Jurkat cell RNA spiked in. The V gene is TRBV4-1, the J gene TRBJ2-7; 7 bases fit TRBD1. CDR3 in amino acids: CASSLGTEGYEQYF. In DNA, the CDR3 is TGCGCCAGCAGCCTGGGGACAGAGGGCTACGAGCAGTACTTC.